Listed below are T cell receptor beta chains from one sample, sequenced in a study of T cells in Graves' hyperthyroidism and ophthalmopathy. TCRdb used MiXCR to reprocess the multiplex PCR reads, holding one entry per CDR3 protein. The sample contains 490,000 or so distinct CDR3 sequences, about 20% of which appear only once. Sequenced material: blood. Every receptor here comes from a man in his forties or fifties with Graves' ophthalmopathy. The CDR3 runs from the conserved cysteine through the conserved F or W. Each record gives: clone size, V gene, CDR3 length, D gene, J gene, CDR3 protein, CDR3 DNA. D genes are given only for firm matches. For some rows the clone size is stated as once, few or many, or as a class when expanded; others skip it.

abundance: few
v_gene: TRBV7-9
len: 17
d_gene: .
j_gene: TRBJ2-6
CDR3aa: CASSLTRAGSGANVLTF
CDR3nt: TGTGCCAGCAGCTTAACCCGGGCGGGGTCTGGGGCCAACGTCCTGACTTTC

abundance: few
v_gene: TRBV10-3
len: 13
d_gene: TRBD1
j_gene: TRBJ1-2
CDR3aa: CATADREAYGYTF
CDR3nt: TGTGCCACCGCGGACAGGGAAGCCTATGGCTACACCTTC

abundance: many
v_gene: TRBV11-1
len: 17
d_gene: TRBD2
j_gene: TRBJ2-1
CDR3aa: CASSLRGLAGLYNEQFF
CDR3nt: TGTGCCAGCAGCTTACGGGGACTAGCGGGGCTCTACAATGAGCAGTTCTTC

abundance: many
v_gene: TRBV28
len: 14
d_gene: TRBD2
j_gene: TRBJ2-5
CDR3aa: CASSSPGGGETQYF
CDR3nt: TGTGCCAGCAGCTCCCCCGGCGGGGGGGAGACCCAGTACTTC

abundance: few
v_gene: TRBV7-8
len: 15
d_gene: .
j_gene: TRBJ2-5
CDR3aa: CASSPRRGPKETQYF
CDR3nt: TGTGCCAGCAGCCCCCGCCGGGGCCCTAAAGAGACCCAGTACTTC

abundance: .
v_gene: TRBV7-2
len: 15
d_gene: .
j_gene: TRBJ1-6
CDR3aa: CASSRDITYNSPLHF
CDR3nt: TGTGCCAGCAGCCGGGACATAACCTATAATTCACCCCTCCACTTT

abundance: few
v_gene: TRBV7-2
len: 12
d_gene: .
j_gene: TRBJ2-4
CDR3aa: CASGAGKNIQYF
CDR3nt: TGTGCCAGCGGGGCGGGTAAAAACATTCAGTACTTC

abundance: few
v_gene: TRBV7-9
len: 16
d_gene: .
j_gene: TRBJ2-5
CDR3aa: CASSLADRQGQETQYF
CDR3nt: TGTGCCAGCAGCTTAGCCGACCGGCAGGGCCAAGAGACCCAGTACTTC

abundance: .
v_gene: TRBV6-1
len: 16
d_gene: TRBD1
j_gene: TRBJ1-2
CDR3aa: CASSETPGQGIDGYTF
CDR3nt: TGTGCCAGCAGTGAAACCCCGGGACAGGGGATAGATGGCTACACCTTC

abundance: many
v_gene: TRBV5-1
len: 16
d_gene: TRBD2
j_gene: TRBJ2-7
CDR3aa: CASSLVGGSVSDEQYF
CDR3nt: TGCGCCAGCAGCTTGGTAGGCGGGAGTGTTTCCGACGAGCAGTACTTC

abundance: .
v_gene: TRBV6-2/TRBV6-3
len: 18
d_gene: TRBD2
j_gene: TRBJ2-1
CDR3aa: CASSYRGTSGSRGFEQFF
CDR3nt: TGTGCCAGCAGTTACCGTGGGACTAGCGGGAGTAGGGGATTTGAGCAGTTCTTC

abundance: few
v_gene: TRBV7-9
len: 14
d_gene: .
j_gene: TRBJ1-4
CDR3aa: CASSSQVPREKLFF
CDR3nt: TGTGCCAGCAGCTCACAGGTGCCTAGAGAAAAACTGTTTTTT

abundance: .
v_gene: TRBV7-2
len: 16
d_gene: TRBD2
j_gene: TRBJ2-1
CDR3aa: CASRSGTSGRHNEQFF
CDR3nt: TGTGCCAGCAGGTCCGGGACTAGCGGGAGACACAATGAGCAGTTCTTC

abundance: .
v_gene: TRBV12-3/TRBV12-4
len: 13
d_gene: .
j_gene: TRBJ1-5
CDR3aa: CASSLLDNQPQHF
CDR3nt: TGTGCCAGCAGTTTGCTGGACAATCAGCCCCAGCATTTT

abundance: .
v_gene: TRBV18
len: 13
d_gene: TRBD2
j_gene: TRBJ2-1
CDR3aa: CASSPGGGYSQFF
CDR3nt: TGTGCCAGCTCGCCCGGGGGGGGATACTCTCAGTTCTTC

abundance: many
v_gene: TRBV2
len: 13
d_gene: .
j_gene: TRBJ2-7
CDR3aa: CASLNLTAGEQYF
CDR3nt: TGTGCCAGCCTGAATTTGACAGCGGGCGAGCAGTACTTC

abundance: .
v_gene: TRBV5-1
len: 14
d_gene: .
j_gene: TRBJ1-4
CDR3aa: CASSPGAPETSLFF
CDR3nt: TGCGCCAGCAGCCCCGGGGCCCCAGAGACTTCACTGTTTTTT

abundance: many
v_gene: TRBV5-1
len: 12
d_gene: .
j_gene: TRBJ1-1
CDR3aa: CASSPDGGEAFF
CDR3nt: TGCGCCAGCAGCCCGGACGGGGGTGAAGCTTTCTTT

abundance: few
v_gene: TRBV3-1
len: 14
d_gene: .
j_gene: TRBJ1-5
CDR3aa: CASSQDTGTQPQHF
CDR3nt: TGTGCCAGCAGCCAGGATACAGGGACTCAGCCCCAGCATTTT

abundance: .
v_gene: TRBV6-2/TRBV6-3
len: 12
d_gene: TRBD2
j_gene: TRBJ2-3
CDR3aa: CASGDYSLTQYF
CDR3nt: TGTGCCAGCGGGGACTATTCCCTAACGCAGTATTTT

abundance: .
v_gene: TRBV20-1
len: 14
d_gene: TRBD2
j_gene: TRBJ2-2
CDR3aa: CSARAGANTGELFF
CDR3nt: TGCAGTGCTAGGGCGGGGGCGAACACCGGGGAGCTGTTTTTT

abundance: many
v_gene: TRBV2
len: 14
d_gene: .
j_gene: TRBJ1-1
CDR3aa: CASRTYRVLTEAFF
CDR3nt: TGTGCCAGCAGAACTTACAGGGTCTTAACTGAAGCTTTCTTT

abundance: .
v_gene: TRBV18
len: 14
d_gene: TRBD1
j_gene: TRBJ1-2
CDR3aa: CASSPATGGFGYTF
CDR3nt: TGTGCCAGCTCACCGGCGACAGGGGGCTTTGGCTACACCTTC

abundance: few
v_gene: TRBV19
len: 15
d_gene: .
j_gene: TRBJ1-2
CDR3aa: CASNTQRPGSYGYTF
CDR3nt: TGTGCCAGTAATACGCAGCGGCCGGGGAGCTATGGCTACACCTTC

abundance: .
v_gene: TRBV20-1
len: 12
d_gene: .
j_gene: TRBJ1-2
CDR3aa: CSAGAGSYGYTF
CDR3nt: TGCAGTGCTGGGGCAGGGAGTTATGGCTACACCTTC

abundance: few
v_gene: TRBV2
len: 15
d_gene: .
j_gene: TRBJ2-7
CDR3aa: CASSEGWGATYEQYF
CDR3nt: TGTGCCAGCAGTGAAGGGTGGGGGGCGACCTACGAGCAGTACTTC

abundance: many
v_gene: TRBV18
len: 14
d_gene: TRBD1
j_gene: TRBJ2-3
CDR3aa: CASSWDRASDTQYF
CDR3nt: TGTGCCAGCTCATGGGACAGGGCCTCGGATACGCAGTATTTT

abundance: .
v_gene: TRBV10-1
len: 15
d_gene: TRBD2
j_gene: TRBJ2-3
CDR3aa: CASYLTSGNTDTQYF
CDR3nt: TGCGCCAGTTATTTGACTAGCGGGAACACAGATACGCAGTATTTT

abundance: few
v_gene: TRBV7-9
len: 12
d_gene: .
j_gene: TRBJ2-7
CDR3aa: CASSKTEGEQYF
CDR3nt: TGTGCCAGCAGCAAAACCGAGGGGGAGCAGTACTTC

abundance: few
v_gene: TRBV2
len: 11
d_gene: .
j_gene: TRBJ2-2
CDR3aa: CASRFQGELFF
CDR3nt: TGTGCCAGCAGGTTTCAAGGGGAGCTGTTTTTT

abundance: .
v_gene: TRBV10-3
len: 14
d_gene: TRBD2
j_gene: TRBJ2-3
CDR3aa: CAIRPSGEADTQYF
CDR3nt: TGTGCCATCCGTCCAAGCGGGGAGGCAGATACGCAGTATTTT

abundance: .
v_gene: TRBV10-3
len: 13
d_gene: .
j_gene: TRBJ1-3
CDR3aa: CAITRSPGNTIYF
CDR3nt: TGTGCCATCACTCGATCCCCGGGGAACACCATATATTTT

abundance: many
v_gene: TRBV5-1
len: 14
d_gene: .
j_gene: TRBJ2-3
CDR3aa: CASSLGQSTDTQYF
CDR3nt: TGCGCCAGCAGCTTGGGACAGAGCACAGATACGCAGTATTTT

abundance: .
v_gene: TRBV11-2
len: 14
d_gene: .
j_gene: TRBJ2-7
CDR3aa: CASSPQGLTYEQYF
CDR3nt: TGTGCCAGCAGCCCACAGGGATTGACCTACGAGCAGTACTTC

abundance: few
v_gene: TRBV27
len: 14
d_gene: .
j_gene: TRBJ2-7
CDR3aa: CASKKMPTVHEQYF
CDR3nt: TGTGCCAGCAAAAAGATGCCGACAGTGCACGAGCAGTACTTC

abundance: .
v_gene: TRBV24-1
len: 13
d_gene: .
j_gene: TRBJ2-7
CDR3aa: CATNQDGSYEQYF
CDR3nt: TGTGCCACCAACCAGGACGGCTCCTACGAGCAGTACTTC

abundance: few
v_gene: TRBV20-1
len: 14
d_gene: TRBD2
j_gene: TRBJ2-3
CDR3aa: CSAIAGVPTDTQYF
CDR3nt: TGCAGTGCTATAGCGGGAGTTCCGACAGATACGCAGTATTTT

abundance: many
v_gene: TRBV7-3
len: 18
d_gene: .
j_gene: TRBJ2-2
CDR3aa: CASSFVGGSGSNTGELFF
CDR3nt: TGTGCCAGCAGCTTTGTTGGGGGAAGTGGGTCGAACACCGGGGAGCTGTTTTTT

abundance: many
v_gene: TRBV30
len: 15
d_gene: .
j_gene: TRBJ1-1
CDR3aa: CAWSPELYGNTEAFF
CDR3nt: TGTGCCTGGAGTCCTGAGCTTTACGGGAACACTGAAGCTTTCTTT

abundance: .
v_gene: TRBV7-9
len: 14
d_gene: TRBD1
j_gene: TRBJ1-2
CDR3aa: CASSDQGVDYGYTF
CDR3nt: TGTGCCAGCAGCGACCAGGGGGTAGACTATGGCTACACCTTC

abundance: .
v_gene: TRBV12-3/TRBV12-4
len: 19
d_gene: .
j_gene: TRBJ2-6
CDR3aa: CASSFVRAGGPSGANVLTF
CDR3nt: TGTGCCAGCAGTTTTGTTCGAGCAGGGGGGCCCTCTGGGGCCAACGTCCTGACTTTC

abundance: many
v_gene: TRBV11-2
len: 13
d_gene: .
j_gene: TRBJ2-7
CDR3aa: CASSQTGAYEQYF
CDR3nt: TGTGCCAGCAGCCAAACGGGGGCGTACGAGCAGTACTTC

abundance: .
v_gene: TRBV6-2/TRBV6-3
len: 16
d_gene: TRBD1
j_gene: TRBJ2-6
CDR3aa: CASRLQTGAGANVLTF
CDR3nt: TGTGCCAGCAGGCTCCAAACAGGGGCTGGGGCCAACGTCCTGACTTTC

abundance: few
v_gene: TRBV6-1
len: 12
d_gene: .
j_gene: TRBJ2-3
CDR3aa: CATRGVTDTQYF
CDR3nt: TGTGCCACCCGAGGGGTCACAGATACGCAGTATTTT

abundance: many
v_gene: TRBV6-1
len: 15
d_gene: .
j_gene: TRBJ1-2
CDR3aa: CASSYSYREKGGYTF
CDR3nt: TGTGCCAGCAGTTATAGTTACAGGGAGAAGGGTGGCTACACCTTC

abundance: few
v_gene: TRBV12-5
len: 16
d_gene: .
j_gene: TRBJ1-3
CDR3aa: CASGLVLDSSGNTIYF
CDR3nt: TGTGCTAGTGGTTTGGTACTTGACAGCTCTGGAAACACCATATATTTT

abundance: .
v_gene: TRBV19
len: 13
d_gene: .
j_gene: TRBJ1-2
CDR3aa: CASSVDVYYGYTF
CDR3nt: TGTGCCAGTAGTGTCGACGTCTACTATGGCTACACCTTC

abundance: .
v_gene: TRBV12-3/TRBV12-4
len: 14
d_gene: TRBD2
j_gene: TRBJ2-2
CDR3aa: CASSPGTSAGELFF
CDR3nt: TGTGCCAGCAGTCCCGGGACTAGCGCCGGGGAGCTGTTTTTT

abundance: many
v_gene: TRBV7-2
len: 14
d_gene: .
j_gene: TRBJ2-7
CDR3aa: CASSPKGGVYEQYF
CDR3nt: TGTGCCAGCAGCCCGAAGGGTGGGGTGTACGAGCAGTACTTC

abundance: .
v_gene: TRBV6-2/TRBV6-3
len: 12
d_gene: .
j_gene: TRBJ2-4
CDR3aa: CASSYSLGIQYF
CDR3nt: TGTGCCAGCAGTTACTCGTTAGGCATTCAGTACTTC

abundance: .
v_gene: TRBV6-1
len: 13
d_gene: .
j_gene: TRBJ1-2
CDR3aa: CASTPWQGYGYTF
CDR3nt: TGTGCCAGCACCCCCTGGCAGGGGTATGGCTACACCTTC

abundance: many
v_gene: TRBV3-1
len: 14
d_gene: TRBD1
j_gene: TRBJ1-5
CDR3aa: CASSQGSGGQPQHF
CDR3nt: TGTGCCAGCAGCCAAGGGTCAGGGGGTCAGCCCCAGCATTTT

abundance: .
v_gene: TRBV7-9
len: 16
d_gene: TRBD1
j_gene: TRBJ2-5
CDR3aa: CASLPLRDRVSETQYF
CDR3nt: TGTGCCAGTCTACCTCTCCGGGACAGGGTTTCGGAGACCCAGTACTTC